Sequencing of this T cell receptor (beta chain) was carried out in a study of cytomegalovirus exposure and HLA in healthy donors. V was clipped by 6 bases and J by 6 bases; unmatched bases: 10. Germline V gene data show CDR1 as MNHEY and CDR2 as SMNVEV (reference sequence). The CDR3 runs to 14 residues. PCR involved 60 Vbeta and 13 Jbeta primers. TCRdb keeps only in-frame clones here, not all; method: immunoSEQ multiplex PCR. The sample consists of roughly 87,000 clones, approximately 75% of them appearing once. The material sequenced was PBMCs. The sequence was obtained from a man aged 55-75 years in good health and CMV-seronegative. V and J are TRBV27 and TRBJ2-7, with TRBD1 matching over 8 bases. The CDR3: CASRGTGTLIEQYF. For the CDR3, the DNA is TGTGCCAGCAGGGGGACAGGAACCCTCATCGAGCAGTACTTC.